The next 19 T cell receptor beta chains were all read from a single sample in a study of T-cell reconstitution after alpha-beta-depleted transplantation in children. Unique molecular identifiers were incorporated when the TCRbeta library was constructed. Via MiXCR, TCRdb re-called the PCR reads, giving one row per CDR3 protein. The repertoire has about 200,000 distinct CDR3 sequences, about 14% of them found once; the top ten carry 13%. This specimen was PBMCs from the stem cell graft donor, taken from the stem cell graft. The receptors here all came from a human donor who donated a stem cell graft to a child with acute lymphoblastic leukemia.

Regarding this clonotype: This sequence may be a read error, since a much larger clone differs from it by one base. The J gene is TRBJ1-3, the V gene TRBV12-3 or TRBV12-4; D not certain. The CDR3 loop spans 12 amino acids. The CDR3 loop is CASTNSGNTMYF. The CDR3 nucleotides read TGTGCCAGCACGAACTCTGGAAACACCATGTATTTT.

This clonotype was recorded a few times. The V call is TRBV7-9, the J call TRBJ1-1; D ambiguous. V lost 1 base, J lost 1 base, and 4 bases lay in between. CDR1 and CDR2 (germline): SEHNR, FQNEAQ (reference sequence). The CDR3 spans 13 residues. CDR3 sequence: CASSLEQNTEAFF. DNA for the CDR3: TGTGCCAGCAGCTTAGAACAGAACACTGAAGCTTTCTTT.

This clonotype was seen repeatedly, ten times or more. The gene calls are TRBV11-2 and TRBJ2-7, with D possibly being TRBD1 (6 bases). This CDR3 has 14 amino acids. Germline CDR1 reads SGHAT; CDR2 reads FQNNGV. Trimming stripped 1 base from V and 4 bases from J, with 11 bases between. The CDR3 region has the DNA TGTGCCAGCAGCTTAGGCCACAGGGTATACGAGCAGTACTTC. As protein: CASSLGHRVYEQYF.

This clonotype was seen ten or more times. This chain uses TRBV12-3 or TRBV12-4 with TRBJ1-5; D not certain. There are 15 residues in the CDR3. The V and J ends lost 2 bases and 0 bases respectively, with 8 bases between them. The CDR3 nucleotides are TGTGCCAGCAGTTTAACAGAGAATAGCAATCAGCCCCAGCATTTT. It encodes CASSLTENSNQPQHF.

V gene TRBV12-3 or TRBV12-4 combines with J gene TRBJ1-1, with a possible D match to TRBD1 (6 bases). Between the trimmed V and J ends, which lost 6 bases and 0 bases, there was a span of 17 bases. This CDR3 contains 16 residues. The CDR3 spells CASSSLRTAMNTEAFF. The CDR3 nucleotides are TGTGCCAGCAGCTCGTTAAGGACAGCCATGAACACTGAAGCTTTCTTT.

V is TRBV12-5 and J is TRBJ1-1; weak D call: TRBD1 (6 bases). V dropped 1 base and J dropped 9 bases, with 9 bases sitting between them. CDR1 and CDR2 from the germline V gene are LGHNT and FRNRAP. There are 12 residues in the CDR3. CDR3 DNA sequence: TGTGCTAGTGGTTTGGGCCAGGGGAAAGCTTTCTTT. Translation gives CASGLGQGKAFF.

The chain uses TRBV5-4 and TRBJ2-1; TRBD2 agrees at 9 bases. CDR1 and CDR2 (germline): SGHNT, YYREEE (reference sequence). The CDR3 length is 15 residues. V shed 0 bases, J shed 11 bases, and the junction held 9 bases outside the gene matches. In nucleotides, the CDR3 is TGTGCCAGCAGCTTGGAGCTAGCGGGGAGAGGGAAGCAGTTCTTC. Amino acid sequence: CASSLELAGRGKQFF.

This chain links TRBV23-1 with TRBJ2-3, with D perhaps matching TRBD1 or TRBD2 (5 bases each). TRBV23-1 is an ORF, with its function uncertain. The CDR3 loop spans 20 amino acids. V was clipped by 0 bases and J by 0 bases, with 22 bases between them. CDR3 coding DNA: TGCGCCAGCAGTCAATCCCCCAGGGACCATGAAACCTCTAGCACAGATACGCAGTATTTT. This encodes CASSQSPRDHETSSTDTQYF.

This clonotype was detected ten times or more. The chain carries TRBV4-1 and TRBJ2-1; no definite D call. Trimming removed 4 bases from V and 6 bases from J, with 7 bases in between. The CDR3 has 12 amino acids. CDR1 is MGHRA, CDR2 YSYEKL, per germline. CDR3 loop: CASSRYGNEQFF. In DNA, the CDR3 is TGCGCCAGCAGCCGCTACGGCAATGAGCAGTTCTTC.

This clonotype was observed a handful of times. The chain has TRBV6-5 and TRBJ2-5; D gene ambiguous. Deletions cut 0 bases from V and 7 bases from J, with 9 bases between. The CDR3 contains 13 residues. Germline V gives CDR1 MNHEY, CDR2 SVGAGI. The CDR3 DNA is TGTGCCAGCAGTTACTCCTTGATTGGGACCCAGTACTTC. It codes for CASSYSLIGTQYF.

This clonotype was picked up many times. The chain recombines TRBV20-1 with TRBJ2-1; TRBD1 agrees at 11 bases. This CDR3 spans 15 amino acids. CDR1 is DFQATT and CDR2 is SNEGSKA in the germline V gene (reference sequence). V lost 5 bases and J lost 7; bases outside the gene matches: 10. The chain's CDR3 is CSAPNFGQGANEQFF. In DNA form, the CDR3 reads TGCAGTGCTCCAAATTTCGGACAGGGGGCAAATGAGCAGTTCTTC.

This clonotype was counted a few times. The CDR3 protein is CSALKNYGTTKETQYF. CDR3 sequence (DNA): TGCAGTGCTCTCAAGAACTACGGGACCACCAAAGAGACCCAGTACTTC. The chain recombines TRBV20-1 with TRBJ2-5; D may correspond to TRBD1 or TRBD2 (5 bases each). CDR1 is DFQATT and CDR2 is SNEGSKA in the germline V gene (reference sequence). There are 16 residues in the CDR3. Trimming shortened V by 5 bases and J by 3 bases, and 22 bases separated the two germline ends.

V gene TRBV6-5 combines with J gene TRBJ2-1, with D tentatively TRBD1 (6 bases). The CDR3 runs to 14 residues. V lost 2 bases, J lost 5 bases, and 10 bases lay in between. Per germline, CDR1 MNHEY and CDR2 SVGAGI. CDR3 sequence (DNA): TGTGCCAGCAGTTACGGGGGCTTCAACAATGAGCAGTTCTTC. Protein product: CASSYGGFNNEQFF.

This clonotype was detected many times. The chain links TRBV12-3 or TRBV12-4 to TRBJ1-2; a possible D gene is TRBD1 (6 bases). The CDR3 contains 12 residues. V lost 7 bases, J lost 6 bases, and 12 bases lay in between. CDR3 DNA: TGTGCCAGCACCCCCACAGGGCATGGCTACACCTTC. Its translation is CASTPTGHGYTF.

This clonotype was counted many times. In DNA form, the CDR3 reads TGTGCCAGCAGCTCTCGGAGGGGGAGCACAGATACGCAGTATTTT. Its translation is CASSSRRGSTDTQYF. This chain uses TRBV3-1 with TRBJ2-3, with D perhaps matching TRBD1 or TRBD2 (6 bases each). Germline lookup yields CDR1 LGHDT and CDR2 YNNKEL (reference sequence). The CDR3 extends over 15 amino acids. V was cut by 5 bases and J by 0 bases, with 12 bases left in between.

This clonotype was recorded many times. The chain employs TRBV7-8 and TRBJ1-5, with unresolved D. CDR3 length: 14 amino acids. Trimming shortened V by 5 bases and J by 4 bases, and 12 bases separated the two germline ends. Germline V gene sequence: CDR1 SGHVS, CDR2 FQNEAQ. The CDR3 protein is CASSQGRGNQPQHF. The CDR3 coding sequence is TGTGCCAGCAGCCAAGGCCGGGGTAATCAGCCCCAGCATTTT.

The chain employs TRBV5-1 and TRBJ2-5; no firm D call. Between the trimmed V and J ends, which lost 0 bases and 5 bases, there was a span of 8 bases. The CDR3 runs 13 residues. Germline V lookup: CDR1 SGHRS, CDR2 YFSETQ. CDR3 sequence (DNA): TGCGCCAGCAGCTTGGATCTGTTCGAGACCCAGTACTTC. It codes for CASSLDLFETQYF.

This rearrangement joins TRBV10-3 to TRBJ2-3, with D unclear. The germline V gene has CDR1 ENHRY and CDR2 SYGVKD. This CDR3 has 12 amino acids. Trimming removed 2 bases at V and 3 bases at J, with 3 bases between. CDR3 amino acids: CAISERTDTQYF. The CDR3 DNA sequence: TGTGCCATCAGTGAGCGGACAGATACGCAGTATTTT.

The CDR3 loop is CSARRQGAGDTQYF. The CDR3 nucleotides read TGCAGTGCTAGACGGCAGGGGGCAGGCGATACGCAGTATTTT. This sequence joins TRBV20-1 and TRBJ2-3, with 8 bases aligning to TRBD1. Germline V gives CDR1 DFQATT, CDR2 SNEGSKA (reference sequence). The CDR3 runs to 14 residues. Unmatched junction bases numbered 7, after V lost 2 bases and J lost 6 bases.